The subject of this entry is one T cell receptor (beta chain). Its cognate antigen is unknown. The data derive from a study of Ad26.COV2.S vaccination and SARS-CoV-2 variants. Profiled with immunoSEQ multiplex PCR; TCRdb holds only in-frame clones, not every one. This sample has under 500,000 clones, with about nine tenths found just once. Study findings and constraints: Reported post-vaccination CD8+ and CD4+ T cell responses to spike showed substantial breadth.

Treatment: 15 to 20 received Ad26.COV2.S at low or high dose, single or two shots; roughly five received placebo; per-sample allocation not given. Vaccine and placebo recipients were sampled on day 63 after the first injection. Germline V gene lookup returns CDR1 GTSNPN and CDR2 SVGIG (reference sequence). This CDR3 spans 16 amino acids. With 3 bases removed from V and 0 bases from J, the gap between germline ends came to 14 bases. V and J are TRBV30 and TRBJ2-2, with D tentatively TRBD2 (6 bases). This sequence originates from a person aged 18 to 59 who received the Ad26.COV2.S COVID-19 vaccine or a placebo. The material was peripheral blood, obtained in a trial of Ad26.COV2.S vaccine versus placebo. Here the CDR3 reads CAWSGTDVPNTGELFF. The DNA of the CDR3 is TGTGCCTGGAGCGGGACTGACGTACCGAACACCGGGGAGCTGTTTTTT.